The source of this T cell receptor beta chain is a study of identical twins. Study-level results: These conclusions were based on statistical analysis (cross-sectional, not following the same donors). Beta clonotypes that were abundant in cord blood contained fewer insertions, a pattern absent from memory repertoires.

The CDR3 consists of 17 residues. V lost 2 bases to trimming and J lost 7 bases; unmatched junction nucleotides: 11. Germline V gene lookup returns CDR1 MNHEY and CDR2 SMNVEV (reference sequence). In regard to this clonotype: Its specificity is not known.

Carrying unique molecular identifiers, the cDNA also gained a universal primer site through template switching. TCRdb analysed the 5' RACE reads with MiXCR anew, one entry per CDR3 protein. This table has approximately 700,000 distinct CDR3 sequences, about 20% appearing once. These sequences were also reported in another study, on T cells expressing NK-cell markers. That paper states: An anti-gamma-delta TCR antibody was added in several experiments. It restricted sorting to alpha-beta TCR-expressing T cells.

The gene calls are TRBV27 and TRBJ2-1; 10 nucleotides match TRBD2. The clonotype comes from a woman between 18 and 29 years old in good health. The sample taken for sequencing was PBMCs. In DNA form, the CDR3 reads TGTGCCAGCAGTTTAGCCCTAGGTAGCGGGGGGCCTAATGAGCAGTTCTTC. Protein sequence: CASSLALGSGGPNEQFF.